A single sample is the source of the 23 T cell receptor beta chains below, sequenced in a study of blood T cell repertoires in COVID-19. The repertoire was sequenced with immunoSEQ multiplex PCR; TCRdb's copy has only in-frame clones and lacks some. In the table there are about 160,000 clones, approximately 82% of which are singletons. The sequencing sample was made of peripheral blood. The origin of the receptors is a woman aged 80 or over with acute or convalescent COVID-19.

The J gene is TRBJ2-7, the V gene TRBV6-5; D call uncertain. The CDR3 contains 13 residues. Trimming removed 1 base at V and 3 bases at J, with 7 bases between. Germline V gene lookup returns CDR1 MNHEY and CDR2 SVGAGI. This CDR3 is CASSYYTNYEQYF. The CDR3 DNA is TGTGCCAGCAGTTACTACACAAACTACGAGCAGTACTTC.

V and J are TRBV19 and TRBJ2-6; the D gene is possibly TRBD2 (7 bases). Per germline, CDR1 LNHDA and CDR2 SQIVND (reference sequence). The CDR3 loop spans 16 amino acids. Trimming removed 5 bases from V and 0 bases from J, with 11 bases in between. The chain's CDR3 is CASSWGGGSGANVLTF. The DNA of the CDR3 is TGTGCCAGTAGTTGGGGAGGGGGCTCTGGGGCCAACGTCCTGACTTTC.

The rearrangement uses TRBV27 and TRBJ1-2, with 8 nucleotides matching TRBD1. From germline, CDR1 is MNHEY and CDR2 SMNVEV (reference sequence). J gave up 5 bases and V 5 bases, and 7 bases lay outside the gene matches. The CDR3 has 14 amino acids. The CDR3 loop reads CASSGAGQVYGYTF. As DNA, the CDR3 is TGTGCCAGCAGTGGTGCGGGACAGGTATATGGCTACACCTTC.

V usage is TRBV7-8 and J usage is TRBJ1-1; D gene ambiguous. The V end was cut by 4 bases, the J end by 0 bases, with 9 bases between. The length of the CDR3 is 14 residues. Germline-derived CDR1 and CDR2 are SGHVS and FQNEAQ. CDR3 sequence (DNA): TGTGCCAGCAGCTCCGATGAGATGAACACTGAAGCTTTCTTT. Amino acid sequence: CASSSDEMNTEAFF.

The chain is built from TRBV3-1 (or the pseudogene TRBV3-2) and TRBJ2-2, with TRBD1 matching over 7 bases. This CDR3 is built from 14 residues. J was trimmed by 7 bases and V by 4 bases; bases with no gene match: 6. Germline-derived CDR1 and CDR2 are LGHDT and YNNKEL (reference sequence). Here the CDR3 DNA reads TGTGCCAGCAGCCGACAGGGCAAGGGCGGGGAGCTGTTTTTT. It encodes CASSRQGKGGELFF.

In DNA form, the CDR3 reads TGTGCCAGCAGCCCCCACTACGAGCAGTACTTC. Protein: CASSPHYEQYF. The gene calls are TRBV7-9 and TRBJ2-7; D unresolved. In germline, CDR1 is SEHNR, CDR2 FQNEAQ (reference sequence). CDR3 length: 11 amino acids. V shed 5 bases and J shed 3 bases, with 5 bases lying between them.

The V call is TRBV7-2, the J call TRBJ1-6; possible D gene TRBD1, 5 bases. Germline V gives CDR1 SGHTA, CDR2 FQGNSA. V lost 0 bases to trimming and J lost 0 bases, with 9 bases between them. The CDR3 is made up of 17 amino acids. CDR3 in DNA: TGTGCCAGCAGCTTAGCGGGGGGGAACTCCTATAATTCACCCCTCCACTTT. It encodes CASSLAGGNSYNSPLHF.

The chain is built from TRBV2 and TRBJ2-1, with TRBD1 as a possible D gene (7 bases). V was cut by 2 bases and J by 15 bases, with 11 bases left in between. Germline CDR1 is SNHLY and CDR2 is FYNNEI. CDR3 length: 11 amino acids. The CDR3 protein is CASSEQGGPFF. CDR3 DNA: TGTGCCAGCAGTGAACAGGGGGGTCCGTTCTTC.

The V gene is TRBV10-3, the J gene TRBJ1-6; no definite D call. Per the germline V gene, CDR1 is ENHRY and CDR2 is SYGVKD. CDR3 length equals 14 residues. V was cut by 8 bases and J by 10 bases, with 18 bases left in between. CDR3 in amino acids: CAIGQEGRKSPLHF. CDR3 bases: TGTGCCATCGGTCAAGAGGGCCGGAAATCACCCCTCCACTTT.

This clone appeared once. V is TRBV6-5 and J is TRBJ1-2; 9 bases map to TRBD1. Germline V gene sequence: CDR1 MNHEY, CDR2 SVGAGI. This CDR3 has 13 amino acids. Germline trimming cut 7 bases from V and 11 bases from J; bases unmatched to any gene: 11. The CDR3 coding sequence is TGTGCCAGCAACACTAGGGACAGGGCGAGGTACACCTTC. Protein product: CASNTRDRARYTF.

The chain combines TRBV2 with TRBJ2-5, with TRBD2 matching over 7 bases. The CDR3 length is 17 residues. The germline CDR1 and CDR2 sequences are SNHLY and FYNNEI. The V and J ends lost 6 bases and 4 bases, in that order; junction bases with no gene match: 17. CDR3 sequence (DNA): TGTGCCAGCAGGGGGGGGTTTCATCGTGCTGCGCGAGAGACCCAGTACTTC. Translation: CASRGGFHRAARETQYF. Full variable domain (remainder filled in from reference TRBV2 and TRBJ2-5): EPEVTQTPSHQVTQMGQEVILRCVPISNHLYFYWYRQILGQKVEFLVSFYNNEISEKSEIFDDQFSVERPDGSNFTLKIRSTKLEDSAMYFCASRGGFHRAARETQYFGPGTRLLVL.

The CDR3 DNA reads as TGCGCCAGCAGTGAGACACCACGGAACACTGAAGCTTTCTTT. This translates into CASSETPRNTEAFF. The genes are TRBV10-2 and TRBJ1-1; D ambiguous. This CDR3 comprises 14 residues. Germline lookup yields CDR1 WSHSY and CDR2 SAAADI. V was cut by 2 bases and J by 1 base, with 8 bases left in between.

The chain links TRBV19 to TRBJ2-7; 8 nucleotides align to TRBD1. The V gene's germline CDR1 is LNHDA and CDR2 SQIVND (reference sequence). There are 16 residues in the CDR3. The ends lost 2 bases at V and 4 bases at J; junction bases unmatched: 10. The CDR3: CASSISWRRGLYEQYF. For the CDR3, the DNA is TGTGCCAGTAGTATATCCTGGCGCAGGGGGCTTTACGAGCAGTACTTC.

The chain joins TRBV18 to TRBJ2-5; weak D call: TRBD1 (6 bases). The CDR3 is made up of 12 amino acids. Trimming stripped 11 bases from V and 7 bases from J, with 17 bases between. Germline lookup yields CDR1 KGHSH and CDR2 LQKENI. This chain's CDR3 is CAGRGRGRTQYF. As DNA, the CDR3 is TGTGCCGGCAGGGGACGAGGCCGGACCCAGTACTTC. The full variable domain, in which reference TRBV18 and TRBJ2-5 provide the parts outside the CDR3, is NAGVMQNPRHLVRRRGQEARLRCSPMKGHSHVYWYRQLPEEGLKFMVYLQKENIIDESGMPKERFSAEFPKEGPSILRIQQVVRGDSAAYFCAGRGRGRTQYFGPGTRLLVL.

This chain uses TRBV30 with TRBJ1-2; 10 bases are shared with TRBD1. The CDR3 spans 13 residues. In germline, CDR1 is GTSNPN, CDR2 SVGIG (reference sequence). Losses at the gene ends were 0 bases for V and 8 bases for J; bases not matched to a gene: 3. CDR3 sequence: CAWSVGTGVGYTF. In nucleotides, the CDR3 is TGTGCCTGGAGTGTGGGGACAGGGGTAGGCTACACCTTC. The full variable domain, rest sourced from reference TRBV30 and TRBJ1-2, is SQTIHQWPATLVQPVGSPLSLECTVEGTSNPNLYWYRQAAGRGLQLLFYSVGIGQISSEVPQNLSASRPQDRQFILSSKKLLLSDSGFYLCAWSVGTGVGYTFGSGTRLTVV.

V usage is TRBV19 and J usage is TRBJ2-1; no reliable D call. The ends were cut back, 5 bases at V and 0 bases at J, with 8 bases in the middle. Germline V lookup: CDR1 LNHDA, CDR2 SQIVND (reference sequence). The CDR3 extends over 14 amino acids. CDR3 sequence (DNA): TGTGCCAGTAGTTCTCCGGGCTCCTACAATGAGCAGTTCTTC. Amino acids: CASSSPGSYNEQFF.

J is TRBJ2-1 and V is TRBV7-8; 7 bases are a match to TRBD2. CDR1 is SGHVS, CDR2 FQNEAQ, per germline. V gave up 2 bases and J gave up 7 bases; unmatched junction bases: 8. CDR3 length: 15 amino acids. In nucleotides, the CDR3 is TGTGCCAGCAGCTTATTCGCGGGAGCAGGAAATGAGCAGTTCTTC. It codes for CASSLFAGAGNEQFF.

The J gene is TRBJ1-3, the V gene TRBV3-1 (or the pseudogene TRBV3-2); no reliable D call. Trimming took off 2 bases at V and 0 bases at J, with 8 bases between the two ends. Germline lookup yields CDR1 LGHDT and CDR2 YNNKEL (reference sequence). The CDR3 contains 15 residues. In nucleotides, the CDR3 is TGTGCCAGCAGCCAACCAGGTCGCTCTGGAAACACCATATATTTT. It codes for CASSQPGRSGNTIYF.

This chain joins TRBV19 and TRBJ2-2, with D hard to call. The CDR3 has 15 amino acids. The germline V and J ends were trimmed by 4 bases and 3 bases, with 12 bases remaining between them. Per the germline V gene, CDR1 is LNHDA and CDR2 is SQIVND (reference sequence). The CDR3 sequence is CASSRAMTHTGELFF. CDR3 nucleotide sequence: TGTGCCAGTAGTAGGGCTATGACCCACACCGGGGAGCTGTTTTTT.

V is TRBV6-6 and J is TRBJ1-3; 8 positions match TRBD1. J lost 4 bases, V lost 7 bases, and 12 bases had no gene match. The germline V gene has CDR1 MNHNY and CDR2 SVGAGI (reference sequence). This CDR3 has 16 amino acids. In DNA, the CDR3 is TGTGCCAGCAACGACAGGGGATACGCTCTGGGAAACACCATATATTTT. Translating gives CASNDRGYALGNTIYF.

This chain uses TRBV25-1 with TRBJ1-1; D possibly corresponds to TRBD1 (5 bases). The CDR3 has 15 residues. With 4 bases removed from V and 1 base from J, the gap between germline ends came to 13 bases. Per the germline V gene, CDR1 is MGHDK and CDR2 is SYGVNS. The CDR3 DNA follows: TGTGCCAGCAGTGGGGGGGGACGGAGGAACACTGAAGCTTTCTTT. Translation gives CASSGGGRRNTEAFF.

This rearrangement joins TRBV7-9 to TRBJ1-2, with 7 bases fitting TRBD1. Germline CDR1 SEHNR, CDR2 FQNEAQ (reference sequence). The V and J ends lost 5 bases and 2 bases, in that order; junction bases with no gene match: 11. This CDR3 is 16 amino acids long. The CDR3 loop is CASSLFGTAANYGYTF. The CDR3 nucleotides are TGTGCCAGCAGCCTGTTTGGGACAGCCGCGAACTATGGCTACACCTTC.

V is TRBV25-1 and J is TRBJ1-1; tentatively, D is TRBD1 (6 bases). Germline V gene lookup returns CDR1 MGHDK and CDR2 SYGVNS. Trimming took off 5 bases at V and 0 bases at J, with 10 bases between the two ends. CDR3 length: 14 amino acids. The DNA for the CDR3 is TGTGCCAGCAGTAGAGGACAGATGAACACTGAAGCTTTCTTT. Translated, it gives CASSRGQMNTEAFF.